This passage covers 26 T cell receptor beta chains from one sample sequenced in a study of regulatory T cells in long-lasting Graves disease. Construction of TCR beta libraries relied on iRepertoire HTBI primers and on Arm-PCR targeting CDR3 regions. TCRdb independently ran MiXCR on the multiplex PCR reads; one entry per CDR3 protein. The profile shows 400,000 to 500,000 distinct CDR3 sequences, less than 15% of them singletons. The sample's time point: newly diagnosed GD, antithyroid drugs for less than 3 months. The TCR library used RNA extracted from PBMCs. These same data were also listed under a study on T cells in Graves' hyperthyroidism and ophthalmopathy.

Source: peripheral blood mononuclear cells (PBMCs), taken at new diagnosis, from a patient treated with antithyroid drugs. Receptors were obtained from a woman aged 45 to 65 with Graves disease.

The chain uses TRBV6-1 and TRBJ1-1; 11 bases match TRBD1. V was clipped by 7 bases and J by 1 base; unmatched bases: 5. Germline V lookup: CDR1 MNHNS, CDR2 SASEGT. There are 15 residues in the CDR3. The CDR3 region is CASNGQGAGNTEAFF. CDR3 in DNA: TGTGCCAGCAACGGACAGGGGGCCGGGAACACTGAAGCTTTCTTT.

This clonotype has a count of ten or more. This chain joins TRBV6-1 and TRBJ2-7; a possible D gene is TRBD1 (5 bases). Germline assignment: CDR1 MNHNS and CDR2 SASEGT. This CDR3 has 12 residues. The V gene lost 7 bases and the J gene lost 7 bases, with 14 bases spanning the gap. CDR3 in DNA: TGTGCCAGCAATGGGGCCCGGGTGGAGCAGTACTTC. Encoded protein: CASNGARVEQYF.

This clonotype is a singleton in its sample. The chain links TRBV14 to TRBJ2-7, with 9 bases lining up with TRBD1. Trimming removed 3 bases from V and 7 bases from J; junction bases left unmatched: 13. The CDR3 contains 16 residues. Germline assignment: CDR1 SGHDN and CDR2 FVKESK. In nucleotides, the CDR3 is TGTGCCAGCAGCCACCTTCCGGGACAGGGTGAACGGGAGCAGTACTTC. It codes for CASSHLPGQGEREQYF.

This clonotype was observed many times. CDR3 sequence: CATSDWTVTDTQYF. The CDR3 coding sequence is TGTGCCACCAGTGATTGGACAGTCACAGATACGCAGTATTTT. The genes are TRBV24-1 and TRBJ2-3; weak D call: TRBD1 (6 bases). The V end was cut by 2 bases, the J end by 2 bases, with 7 bases between. The CDR3 spans 14 residues. Germline V CDR1 and CDR2: KGHDR, SFDVKD.

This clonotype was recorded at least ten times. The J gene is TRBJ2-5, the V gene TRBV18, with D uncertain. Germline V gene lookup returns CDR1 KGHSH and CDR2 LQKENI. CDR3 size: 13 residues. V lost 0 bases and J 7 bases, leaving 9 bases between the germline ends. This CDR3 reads CASSPPAEWTQYF. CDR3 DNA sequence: TGTGCCAGCTCACCACCGGCGGAGTGGACCCAGTACTTC. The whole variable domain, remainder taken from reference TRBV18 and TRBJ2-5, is NAGVMQNPRHLVRRRGQEARLRCSPMKGHSHVYWYRQLPEEGLKFMVYLQKENIIDESGMPKERFSAEFPKEGPSILRIQQVVRGDSAAYFCASSPPAEWTQYFGPGTRLLVL.

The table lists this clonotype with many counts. The CDR3 here is CASSPTRGSGEQYF. DNA for the CDR3: TGTGCCAGCTCACCGACACGGGGCTCGGGAGAGCAGTACTTC. V and J are TRBV18 and TRBJ2-7; D possibly uses TRBD1 or TRBD2 (5 bases each). V was trimmed by 3 bases and J by 7 bases, leaving 16 bases between them. The CDR3 covers 14 residues. Germline loops: CDR1 KGHSH, CDR2 LQKENI.

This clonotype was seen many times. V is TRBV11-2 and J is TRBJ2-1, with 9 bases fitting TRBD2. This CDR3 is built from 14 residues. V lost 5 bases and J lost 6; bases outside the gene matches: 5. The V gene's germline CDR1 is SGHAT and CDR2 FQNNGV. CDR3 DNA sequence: TGTGCCAGCAGCCCGGGGACTAGCTTCAATGAGCAGTTCTTC. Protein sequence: CASSPGTSFNEQFF.

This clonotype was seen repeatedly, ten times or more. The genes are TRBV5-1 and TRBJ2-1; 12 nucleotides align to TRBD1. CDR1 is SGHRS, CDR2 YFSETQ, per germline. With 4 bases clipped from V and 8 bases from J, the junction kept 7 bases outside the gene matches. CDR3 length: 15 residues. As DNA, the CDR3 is TGCGCCAGCAGCGACGGGACAGGGGGCCCCGATGAGCAGTTCTTC. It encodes CASSDGTGGPDEQFF.

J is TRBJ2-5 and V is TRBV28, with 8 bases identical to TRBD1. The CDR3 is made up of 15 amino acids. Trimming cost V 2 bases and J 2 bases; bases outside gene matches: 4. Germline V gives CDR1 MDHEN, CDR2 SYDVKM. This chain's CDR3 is CASSLGDRSQETQYF. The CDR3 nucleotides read TGTGCCAGCAGTTTAGGGGACAGGTCTCAAGAGACCCAGTACTTC.

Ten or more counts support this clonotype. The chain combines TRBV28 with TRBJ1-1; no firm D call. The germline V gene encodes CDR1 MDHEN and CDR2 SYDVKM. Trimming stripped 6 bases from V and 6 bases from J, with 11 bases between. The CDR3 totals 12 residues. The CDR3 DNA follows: TGTGCCAGCAGCCGTTCGCGACCTGAAGCTTTCTTT. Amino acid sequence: CASSRSRPEAFF.

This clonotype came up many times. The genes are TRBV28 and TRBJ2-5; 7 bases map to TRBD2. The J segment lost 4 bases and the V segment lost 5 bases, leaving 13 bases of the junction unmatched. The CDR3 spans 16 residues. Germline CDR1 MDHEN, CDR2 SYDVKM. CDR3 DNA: TGTGCCAGCAGTCCGTCGCGCCTTGCTAGCGGAGAGACCCAGTACTTC. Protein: CASSPSRLASGETQYF. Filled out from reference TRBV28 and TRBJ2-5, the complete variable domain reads DVKVTQSSRYLVKRTGEKVFLECVQDMDHENMFWYRQDPGLGLRLIYFSYDVKMKEKGDIPEGYSVSREKKERFSLILESASTNQTSMYLCASSPSRLASGETQYFGPGTRLLVL.

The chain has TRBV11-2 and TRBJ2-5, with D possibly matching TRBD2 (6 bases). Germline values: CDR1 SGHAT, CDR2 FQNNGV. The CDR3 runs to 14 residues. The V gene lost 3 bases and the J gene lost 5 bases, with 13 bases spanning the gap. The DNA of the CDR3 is TGTGCCAGCAGCTTCGGGCGCGGGATGGAGACCCAGTACTTC. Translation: CASSFGRGMETQYF.

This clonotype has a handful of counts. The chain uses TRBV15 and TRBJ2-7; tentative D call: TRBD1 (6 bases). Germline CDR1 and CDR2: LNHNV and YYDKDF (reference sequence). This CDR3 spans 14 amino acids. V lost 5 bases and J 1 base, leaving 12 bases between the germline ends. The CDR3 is CATSPMRGSYEQYF. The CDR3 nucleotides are TGTGCCACCAGCCCCATGAGGGGGTCCTACGAGCAGTACTTC.

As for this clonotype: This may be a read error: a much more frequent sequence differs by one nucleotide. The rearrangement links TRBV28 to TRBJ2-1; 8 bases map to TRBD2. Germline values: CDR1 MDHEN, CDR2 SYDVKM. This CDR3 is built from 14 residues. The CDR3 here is CASRRGGNYNEQSF. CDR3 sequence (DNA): TGTGCCAGCAGACGGGGGGGGAATTACAATGAGCAGTCCTTC.

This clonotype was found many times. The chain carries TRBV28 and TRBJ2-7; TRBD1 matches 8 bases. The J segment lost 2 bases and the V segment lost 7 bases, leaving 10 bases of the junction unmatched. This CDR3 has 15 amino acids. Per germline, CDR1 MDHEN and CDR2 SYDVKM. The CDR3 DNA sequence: TGTGCCAGCATCAAGGACAGGGCGGTGGCCTACGAGCAGTACTTC. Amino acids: CASIKDRAVAYEQYF.

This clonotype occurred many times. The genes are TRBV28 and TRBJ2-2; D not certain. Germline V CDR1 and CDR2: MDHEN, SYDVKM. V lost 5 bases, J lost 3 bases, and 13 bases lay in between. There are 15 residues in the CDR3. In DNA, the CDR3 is TGTGCCAGCAGTCCACTCGTGGGCGACACCGGGGAGCTGTTTTTT. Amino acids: CASSPLVGDTGELFF.

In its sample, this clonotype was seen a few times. The CDR3 sequence: CSVHTDTQYF. The CDR3, as DNA: TGCAGCGTACATACAGATACGCAGTATTTT. This chain connects TRBV29-1 to TRBJ2-3; D unclear. The V end lost 6 bases, the J end lost 3 bases, and 4 bases lay between the germline ends. Germline CDR1 is SQVTM and CDR2 is ANQGSEA. This CDR3 is built from 10 residues.

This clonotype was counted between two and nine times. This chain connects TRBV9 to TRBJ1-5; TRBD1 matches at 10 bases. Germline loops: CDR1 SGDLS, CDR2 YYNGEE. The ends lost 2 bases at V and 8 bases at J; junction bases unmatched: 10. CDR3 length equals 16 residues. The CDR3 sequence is CASSVTGGFLGEPQHF. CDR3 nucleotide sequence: TGTGCCAGCAGCGTGACAGGGGGCTTCTTGGGGGAGCCCCAGCATTTT. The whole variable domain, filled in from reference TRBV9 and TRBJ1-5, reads DSGVTQTPKHLITATGQRVTLRCSPRSGDLSVYWYQQSLDQGLQFLIQYYNGEERAKGNILERFSAQQFPDLHSELNLSSLELGDSALYFCASSVTGGFLGEPQHFGDGTRLSIL.

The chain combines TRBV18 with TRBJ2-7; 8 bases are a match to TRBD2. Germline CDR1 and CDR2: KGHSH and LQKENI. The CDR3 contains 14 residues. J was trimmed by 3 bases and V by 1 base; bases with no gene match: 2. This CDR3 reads CASSPRREDYEQYF. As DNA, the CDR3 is TGTGCCAGCTCACCACGGCGGGAGGACTACGAGCAGTACTTC.

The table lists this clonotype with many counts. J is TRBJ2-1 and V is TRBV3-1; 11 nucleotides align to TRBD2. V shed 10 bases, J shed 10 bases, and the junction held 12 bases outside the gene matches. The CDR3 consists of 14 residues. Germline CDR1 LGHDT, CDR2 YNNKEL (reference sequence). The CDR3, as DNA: TGTGCCACCACCCTAGCGGGAGGATTTGGGGAGCAGTTCTTC. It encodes CATTLAGGFGEQFF.

The CDR3 loop reads CASSSGRAFYNEQFF. The CDR3 DNA sequence: TGTGCCAGCAGTAGCGGGAGGGCCTTCTACAATGAGCAGTTCTTC. The chain uses TRBV2 and TRBJ2-1; 10 bases line up with TRBD2. Per the germline V gene, CDR1 is SNHLY and CDR2 is FYNNEI. The CDR3 extends over 15 amino acids. The trim removed 5 bases at V and 3 bases at J, leaving 4 bases unmatched.

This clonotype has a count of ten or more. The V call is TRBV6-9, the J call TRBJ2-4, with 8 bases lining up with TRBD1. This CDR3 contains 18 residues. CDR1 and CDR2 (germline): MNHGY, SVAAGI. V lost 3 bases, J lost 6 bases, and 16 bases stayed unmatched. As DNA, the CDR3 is TGTGCCAGCAGTTACCGAATGGGTCAGGGGGCACGAGGAAACATTCAGTACTTC. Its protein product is CASSYRMGQGARGNIQYF.

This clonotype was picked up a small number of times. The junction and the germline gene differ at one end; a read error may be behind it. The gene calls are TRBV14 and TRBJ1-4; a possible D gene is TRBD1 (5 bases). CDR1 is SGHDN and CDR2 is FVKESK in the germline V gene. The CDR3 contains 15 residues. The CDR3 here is CAGSQEGRVTEKLFF. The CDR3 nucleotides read TGTGCCGGCAGCCAAGAGGGCAGGGTGACTGAAAAACTGTTTTTT.

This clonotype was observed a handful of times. The CDR3 sequence is CSAGGQPNYGYTF. The CDR3 DNA follows: TGCAGCGCAGGCGGACAGCCGAACTATGGCTACACCTTC. This chain links TRBV29-1 with TRBJ1-2, with a weak D call TRBD1 (6 bases). Germline V gene sequence: CDR1 SQVTM, CDR2 ANQGSEA. Trimming shortened V by 7 bases and J by 2 bases, and 14 bases separated the two germline ends. There are 13 residues in the CDR3. Filled out from reference TRBV29-1 and TRBJ1-2, the complete variable domain reads SAVISQKPSRDICQRGTSLTIQCQVDSQVTMMFWYRQQPGQSLTLIATANQGSEATYESGFVIDKFPISRPNLTFSTLTVSNMSPEDSSIYLCSAGGQPNYGYTFGSGTRLTVV.

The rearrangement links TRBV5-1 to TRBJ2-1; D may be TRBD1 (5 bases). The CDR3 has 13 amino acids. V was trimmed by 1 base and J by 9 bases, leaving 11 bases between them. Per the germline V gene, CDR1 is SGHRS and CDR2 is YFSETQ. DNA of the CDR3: TGCGCCAGCAGCTTGAGGGGTAGCACTGAGCAGTTCTTC. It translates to CASSLRGSTEQFF.

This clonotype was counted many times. For the CDR3, the DNA is TGCGCCAGCAGCCAGGCCATCATAGGAGCAGCTTTCTTT. Residues: CASSQAIIGAAFF. The genes are TRBV4-1 and TRBJ1-1; D is unclear. This CDR3 has 13 residues. V lost 3 bases, J lost 10 bases, and 15 bases lay in between. Germline V lookup: CDR1 MGHRA, CDR2 YSYEKL.